The TCR beta chain described here comes from a study of blood T cells in healthy people across ages. Study context: About one barcoded beta molecule was captured per two T cells (by template switching).

Donors each provided 9.5 to 10 milliliters of peripheral blood. With each sample, at least 5.5 micrograms of total RNA were extracted. Trimming removed 9 bases from V and 0 bases from J, with 14 bases in between. The CDR3 runs 14 residues. The germline V gene encodes CDR1 SGHRS and CDR2 YFSETQ. This clonotype was detected many times. Together with a sample-barcoded 5' primer, a J-beta primer mix was included in a second PCR lasting roughly 7 to 11 cycles. Each CDR3 protein gets one entry after TCRdb re-called the 5' RACE reads with MiXCR. In the table there are 660,000 or so distinct CDR3 sequences, around three fifths of which are singletons.

The V call is TRBV5-1, the J call TRBJ2-3; maybe TRBD1 (6 bases). This sequence originates from a man in his 60s in good health. The sample consisted of blood. CDR3 protein: CATRTVTSTDTQYF. The CDR3, as DNA: TGCGCCACCCGGACAGTTACTAGCACAGATACGCAGTATTTT.